This TCR beta chain stems from a study of blood T cell repertoires in COVID-19. Sequencing used immunoSEQ multiplex PCR; TCRdb keeps in-frame clones, though not all of them. The sample lists approximately 200,000 clones, around 80% seen once, with approximately 13% in the top ten. The germline gives CDR1 SGHRS, CDR2 YFSETQ. V lost 6 bases and J 1 base, leaving 10 bases between the germline ends. The CDR3 consists of 13 residues. Specimen: peripheral blood. The TCR comes from a woman in her 50s with acute or convalescent COVID-19. The chain employs TRBV5-1 and TRBJ1-1, with a possible D match to TRBD1 (6 bases). The CDR3 DNA reads TGCGCCAGCACCATACAGGGGAACACTGAAGCTTTCTTT. Amino acids: CASTIQGNTEAFF.